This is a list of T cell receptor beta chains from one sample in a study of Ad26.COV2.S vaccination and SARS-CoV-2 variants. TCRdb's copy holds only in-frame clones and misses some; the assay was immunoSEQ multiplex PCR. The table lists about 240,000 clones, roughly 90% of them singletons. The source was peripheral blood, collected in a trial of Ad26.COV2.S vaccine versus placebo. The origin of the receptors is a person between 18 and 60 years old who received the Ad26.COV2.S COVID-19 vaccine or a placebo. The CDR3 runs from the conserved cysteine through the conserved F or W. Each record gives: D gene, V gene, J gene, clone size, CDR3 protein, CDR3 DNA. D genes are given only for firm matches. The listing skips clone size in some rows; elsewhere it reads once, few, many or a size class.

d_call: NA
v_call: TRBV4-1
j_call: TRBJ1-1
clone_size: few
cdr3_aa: CASSPRQAWNTEAFF
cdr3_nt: TGCGCCAGCAGCCCGCGACAGGCCTGGAACACTGAAGCTTTCTTT

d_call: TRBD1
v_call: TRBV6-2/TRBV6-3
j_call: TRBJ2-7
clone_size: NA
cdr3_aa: CASSEPLGQAPDEQYF
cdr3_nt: TGTGCCAGCAGCGAGCCCCTGGGACAGGCCCCCGACGAGCAGTACTTC

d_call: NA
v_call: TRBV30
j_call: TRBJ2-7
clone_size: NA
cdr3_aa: CAWFSAKTYEQYF
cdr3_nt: TGTGCCTGGTTTTCTGCAAAAACCTACGAGCAGTACTTC

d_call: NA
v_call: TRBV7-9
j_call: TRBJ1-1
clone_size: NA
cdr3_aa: CASSLTNTEAFF
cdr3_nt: TGTGCCAGCAGCTTAACGAACACTGAAGCTTTCTTT

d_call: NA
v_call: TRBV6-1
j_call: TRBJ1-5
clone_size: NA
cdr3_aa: CASSAAGAFSNQPQHF
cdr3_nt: TGTGCCAGCAGTGCGGCAGGCGCTTTTAGCAATCAGCCCCAGCATTTT

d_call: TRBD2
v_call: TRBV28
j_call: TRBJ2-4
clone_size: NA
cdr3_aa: CASSRTSGGINIQYF
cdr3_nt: TGTGCCAGCAGCCGTACTAGCGGGGGGATAAACATTCAGTACTTC

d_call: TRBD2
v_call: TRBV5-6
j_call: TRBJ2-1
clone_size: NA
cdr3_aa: CASSFTSGGAYKNEQFF
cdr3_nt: TGTGCCAGCAGCTTTACTAGCGGGGGGGCATATAAGAATGAGCAGTTCTTC

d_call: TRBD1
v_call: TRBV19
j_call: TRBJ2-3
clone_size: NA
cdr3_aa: CASSPDRGPTDTQYF
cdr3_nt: TGTGCCAGTAGCCCAGACAGGGGCCCCACAGATACGCAGTATTTT

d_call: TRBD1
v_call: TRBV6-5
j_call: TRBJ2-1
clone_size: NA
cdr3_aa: CASSFLPGQGIDEQFF
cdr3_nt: TGTGCCAGCAGTTTCCTGCCGGGACAGGGGATCGATGAGCAGTTCTTC

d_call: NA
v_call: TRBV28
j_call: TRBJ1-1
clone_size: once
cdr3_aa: CASSLPNPTGRTEAFF
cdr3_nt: TGTGCCAGCAGTTTACCCAACCCTACAGGGAGGACTGAAGCTTTCTTT

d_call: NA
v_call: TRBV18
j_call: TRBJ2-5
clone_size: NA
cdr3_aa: CASSPQGTETQYF
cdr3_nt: TGTGCCAGCTCACCACAGGGCACGGAGACCCAGTACTTC

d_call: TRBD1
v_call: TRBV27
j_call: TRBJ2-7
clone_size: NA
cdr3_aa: CASSSGTGVREQYF
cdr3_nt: TGTGCCAGCAGTTCGGGGACAGGGGTTCGGGAGCAGTACTTC

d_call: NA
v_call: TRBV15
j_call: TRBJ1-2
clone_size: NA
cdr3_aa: CATSRVQAFDGYTF
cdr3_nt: TGTGCCACCAGCAGAGTCCAGGCCTTCGATGGCTACACCTTC

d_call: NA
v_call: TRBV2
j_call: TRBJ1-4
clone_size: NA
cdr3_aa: CASRGTEATNEKLFF
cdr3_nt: TGTGCCAGCAGGGGGACGGAGGCAACTAATGAAAAACTGTTTTTT

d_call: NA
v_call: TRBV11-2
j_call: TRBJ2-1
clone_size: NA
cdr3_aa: CASSPGVRGEQFF
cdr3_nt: TGTGCCAGCAGCCCAGGGGTGAGGGGTGAGCAGTTCTTC

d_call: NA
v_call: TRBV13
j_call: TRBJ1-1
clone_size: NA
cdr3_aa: CASSPIPRDPEETEAFF
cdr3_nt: TGTGCCAGCAGCCCAATACCACGGGACCCAGAGGAAACTGAAGCTTTCTTT

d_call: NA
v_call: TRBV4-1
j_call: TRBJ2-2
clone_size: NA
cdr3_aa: CASSQITGEIGELFF
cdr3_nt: TGCGCCAGCAGCCAAATAACGGGAGAGATCGGGGAGCTGTTTTTT

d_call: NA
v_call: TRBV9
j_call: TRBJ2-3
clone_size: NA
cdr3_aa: CASSKGGTTDTQYF
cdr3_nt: TGTGCCAGCAGCAAGGGGGGGACCACAGATACGCAGTATTTT

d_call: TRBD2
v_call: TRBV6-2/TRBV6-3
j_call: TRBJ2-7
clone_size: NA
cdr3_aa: CASSSGLAGIYEQYF
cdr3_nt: TGTGCCAGCAGTTCGGGACTAGCGGGAATCTACGAGCAGTACTTC

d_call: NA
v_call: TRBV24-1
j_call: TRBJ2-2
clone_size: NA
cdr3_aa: CATSDLGGNEDTGELFF
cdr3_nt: TGTGCCACCAGTGATTTAGGGGGGAACGAGGACACCGGGGAGCTGTTTTTT

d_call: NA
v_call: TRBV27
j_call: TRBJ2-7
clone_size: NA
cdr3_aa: CASSLRQASEQYF
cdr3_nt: TGTGCCAGCAGTTTGCGACAGGCCTCTGAGCAGTACTTC

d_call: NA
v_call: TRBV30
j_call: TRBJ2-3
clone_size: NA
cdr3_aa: CAWSPPPGTDTQYF
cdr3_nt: TGTGCCTGGAGCCCCCCCCCGGGCACAGATACGCAGTATTTT

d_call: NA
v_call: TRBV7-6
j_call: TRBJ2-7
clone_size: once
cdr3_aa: CASSLVGDLEQYF
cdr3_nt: TGTGCCAGCAGCTTAGTGGGCGATCTGGAGCAGTACTTC

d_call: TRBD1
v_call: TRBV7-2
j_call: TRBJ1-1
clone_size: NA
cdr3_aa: CASSLRQGGYAFF
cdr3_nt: TGTGCCAGCAGCTTAAGACAGGGGGGTTACGCTTTCTTT

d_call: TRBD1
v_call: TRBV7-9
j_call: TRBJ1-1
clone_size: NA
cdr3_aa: CASSLGQGGNTEAFF
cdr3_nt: TGTGCCAGCAGCTTGGGACAGGGGGGAAACACTGAAGCTTTCTTT

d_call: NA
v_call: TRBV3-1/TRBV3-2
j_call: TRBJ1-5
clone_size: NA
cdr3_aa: CASSLLGGAPPQPQHF
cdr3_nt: TGTGCCAGCAGCCTCCTAGGAGGGGCTCCTCCCCAGCCCCAGCATTTT

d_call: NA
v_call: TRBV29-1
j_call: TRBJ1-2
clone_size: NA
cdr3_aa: CSVEKLRGNYGYTF
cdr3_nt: TGCAGCGTTGAAAAGTTAAGGGGAAACTATGGCTACACCTTC

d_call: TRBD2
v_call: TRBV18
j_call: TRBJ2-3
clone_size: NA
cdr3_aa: CASSPGVGLAGGPTDTQYF
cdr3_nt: TGTGCCAGCTCACCAGGAGTGGGGTTAGCGGGAGGTCCGACAGATACGCAGTATTTT

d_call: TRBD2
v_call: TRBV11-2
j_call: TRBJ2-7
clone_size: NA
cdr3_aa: CASSLTGGTYEQYF
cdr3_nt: TGTGCCAGCAGCTTGACGGGGGGTACATACGAGCAGTACTTC

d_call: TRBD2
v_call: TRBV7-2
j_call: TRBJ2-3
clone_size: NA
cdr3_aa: CASSLLAGLSTDTQYF
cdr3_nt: TGTGCCAGCAGCCTCCTAGCGGGCCTCAGCACAGATACGCAGTATTTT